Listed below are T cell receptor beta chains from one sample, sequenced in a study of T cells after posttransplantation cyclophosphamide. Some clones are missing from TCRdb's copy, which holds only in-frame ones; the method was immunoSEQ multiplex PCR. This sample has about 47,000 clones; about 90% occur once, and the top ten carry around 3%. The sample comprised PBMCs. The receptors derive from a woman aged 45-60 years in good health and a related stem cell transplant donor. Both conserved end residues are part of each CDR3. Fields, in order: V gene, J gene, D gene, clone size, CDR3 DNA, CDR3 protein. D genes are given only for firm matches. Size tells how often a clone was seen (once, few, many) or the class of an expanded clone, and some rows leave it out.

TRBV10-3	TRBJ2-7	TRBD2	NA	TGTGCCATCAGTAACCTCGGGACTAGTCTCCCCTACGAGCAGTACTTC	CAISNLGTSLPYEQYF
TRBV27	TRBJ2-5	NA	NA	TGTGCCAGCAGACACGACAGGCTACAAGAGACCCAGTACTTC	CASRHDRLQETQYF
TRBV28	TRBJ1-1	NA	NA	TGTGCCAGCAGTTCCCAGGGGAACACTGAAGCTTTCTTT	CASSSQGNTEAFF
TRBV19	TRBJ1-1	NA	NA	TGTGCCAGTAGTATCGGCAGGGTGGTGAACACTGAAGCTTTCTTT	CASSIGRVVNTEAFF
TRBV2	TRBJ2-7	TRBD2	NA	TGTGCCAGCAGTCGAATCGGGCCGGGACTAGCGAGTCCCGAGCAGTACTTC	CASSRIGPGLASPEQYF
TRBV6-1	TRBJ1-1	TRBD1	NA	TGTGCCAGCAGTGGAAGACAGGGCTCTGAAGCTTTCTTT	CASSGRQGSEAFF
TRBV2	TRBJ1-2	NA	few	TGTGCCAGCAGTGTAAAACAGAACTATGGCTACACCTTC	CASSVKQNYGYTF
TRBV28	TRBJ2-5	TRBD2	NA	TGTGCCAGCAGAGGGAGGGGAGACGAGACCCAGTACTTC	CASRGRGDETQYF
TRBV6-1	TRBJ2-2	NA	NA	TGTGCCAGCAGTATTTCGGTGACCGGGGAGCTGTTTTTT	CASSISVTGELFF
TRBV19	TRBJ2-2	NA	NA	TGTGCCAGCCGCTATAGCGAAACCGGGGAGCTGTTTTTT	CASRYSETGELFF
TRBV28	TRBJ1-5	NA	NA	TGTGCCAGCAGTTTGGATTCGGGTTCAGGCAATCAGCCCCAGCATTTT	CASSLDSGSGNQPQHF
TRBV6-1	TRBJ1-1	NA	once	TGTGCCAGCAGTGAACGGCAAGGGGTGAGCACTGAAGCTTTCTTT	CASSERQGVSTEAFF
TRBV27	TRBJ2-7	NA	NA	TGTGCCAGCCAGAAGAGCATAGCCTCCTACGAGCAGTACTTC	CASQKSIASYEQYF
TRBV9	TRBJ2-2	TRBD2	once	TGTGCCAGCAGCGTAGATATAGCGGGGGCCATCGGGGAGCTGTTTTTT	CASSVDIAGAIGELFF
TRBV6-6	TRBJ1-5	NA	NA	TGTGCCAGCACCCCCCCCGGGAGCAATCAGCCCCAGCATTTT	CASTPPGSNQPQHF
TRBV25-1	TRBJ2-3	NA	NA	TGTGCCAGCAGTGAATATATCTCGGACTGGGGCACAGATACGCAGTATTTT	CASSEYISDWGTDTQYF
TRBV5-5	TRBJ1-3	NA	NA	TGTGCCAGCAGCTTAATAGCAGGGGCAGAAGGAAACACCATATATTTT	CASSLIAGAEGNTIYF
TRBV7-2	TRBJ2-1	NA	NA	TGTGCCAGCAGCTTAGCGGCACAGTCCTACAATGAGCAGTTCTTC	CASSLAAQSYNEQFF
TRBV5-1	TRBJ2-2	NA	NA	TGCGCCAGCAGCTTGGGGGGCCAGGGATTATCGACCGGGGAGCTGTTTTTT	CASSLGGQGLSTGELFF
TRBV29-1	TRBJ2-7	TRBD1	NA	TGCAGCGTTACAACAGGGGGCTCTGCCTACGAGCAGTACTTC	CSVTTGGSAYEQYF
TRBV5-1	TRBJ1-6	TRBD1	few	TGCGCCAGCAGCCCCGGACAGGGCCGGGTAGATTCACCCCTCCACTTT	CASSPGQGRVDSPLHF
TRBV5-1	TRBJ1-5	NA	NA	TGCGCCAGCAGCTTGGTTGGAGGGAACAATCAGCCCCAGCATTTT	CASSLVGGNNQPQHF
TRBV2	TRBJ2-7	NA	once	TGTGCCAGCAGTGAAGAGGGGGTCCCCTGGTACGAGCAGTACTTC	CASSEEGVPWYEQYF
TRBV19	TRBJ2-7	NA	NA	TGTGCCAGTAGTATGGACGGGAGAGCCGTCTTCGACGAGCAGTACTTC	CASSMDGRAVFDEQYF
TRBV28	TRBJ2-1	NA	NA	TGTGCCAGCAGTTTAGCAAGAGACTACAATGAGCAGTTCTTC	CASSLARDYNEQFF
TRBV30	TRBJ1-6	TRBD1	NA	TGTGCCTGGAGGAAAACCCCGACAGGGGACTTCTATAATTCACCCCTCCACTTT	CAWRKTPTGDFYNSPLHF
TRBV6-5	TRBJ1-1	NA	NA	TGTGCCAGCAGTAAGACAGGAGATAACACTGAAGCTTTCTTT	CASSKTGDNTEAFF
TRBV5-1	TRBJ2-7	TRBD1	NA	TGCGCCAGCAGCTTGGGCGGGACAGGGGTACAGTACGAGCAGTACTTC	CASSLGGTGVQYEQYF
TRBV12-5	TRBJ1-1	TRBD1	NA	TGTGCTAGTGGTTTAACCGCCGGGACAGGATTGAACACTGAAGCTTTCTTT	CASGLTAGTGLNTEAFF
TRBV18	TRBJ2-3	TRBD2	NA	TGTGCCAGCTCGTTGGGACTAGCGGGAGTCGTTGATACGCAGTATTTT	CASSLGLAGVVDTQYF
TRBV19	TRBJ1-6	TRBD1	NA	TGTGCCAGTAGTCAGGGGGCATCGTCACCCCTCCACTTT	CASSQGASSPLHF
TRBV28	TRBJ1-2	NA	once	TGTGCCAGCAGTTCCGCAGGCTATGGCTACACCTTC	CASSSAGYGYTF
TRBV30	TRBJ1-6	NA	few	TGTGCCTGGAGTGTACAAGATAATTCCCCCCTCCACTTT	CAWSVQDNSPLHF
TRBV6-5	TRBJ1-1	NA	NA	TGTGCCAGCAGTTCATATAAAACAGGGACTGAAGCTTTCTTT	CASSSYKTGTEAFF
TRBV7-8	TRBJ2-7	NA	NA	TGTGCCAGCAGCTTAGTGGTCGGTGTCGAGCAGTACTTC	CASSLVVGVEQYF
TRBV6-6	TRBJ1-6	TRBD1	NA	TGTGCCAGCAGTTCCAGGGGGTCTAATTCACCCCTCCACTTT	CASSSRGSNSPLHF
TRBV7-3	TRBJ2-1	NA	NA	TGTGCCAGCAGCCAACCCGGGACTCTTAATGAGCAGTTCTTC	CASSQPGTLNEQFF
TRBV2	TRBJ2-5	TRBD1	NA	TGTGCCAGCGGATACTCAGGGGGCGCGGAGACCCAGTACTTC	CASGYSGGAETQYF
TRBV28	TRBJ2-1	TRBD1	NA	TGTGCCAGCAGTCCGACAGGGAACTACAATGAGCAGTTCTTC	CASSPTGNYNEQFF
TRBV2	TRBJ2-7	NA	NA	TGTGCCAGCAGAGCCCTCAGGGGAACCTACGAGCAGTACTTC	CASRALRGTYEQYF
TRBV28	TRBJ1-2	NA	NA	TGTGCCGGCCAGCGTGGGGAGGACTATGGCTACACCTTC	CAGQRGEDYGYTF
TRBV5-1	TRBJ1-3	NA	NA	TGCGCCAGCAGGCAGGGTTATGGAAACACCATATATTTT	CASRQGYGNTIYF
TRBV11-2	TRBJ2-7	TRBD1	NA	TGTGCCAGCAGCCAACCCGGGACAGGGGGATACGAGCAGTACTTC	CASSQPGTGGYEQYF
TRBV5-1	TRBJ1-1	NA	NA	TGCGCCAGCAGCTTGGCCGCGATGAACACTGAAGCTTTCTTT	CASSLAAMNTEAFF
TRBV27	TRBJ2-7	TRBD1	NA	TGTGCCAGCAGTTCGGACAGGGGGGAGGACGAGCAGTACTTC	CASSSDRGEDEQYF
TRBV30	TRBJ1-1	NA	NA	TGTGCCTGGGCTCCACATCCGAACACTGAAGCTTTCTTT	CAWAPHPNTEAFF
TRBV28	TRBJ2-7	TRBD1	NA	TGTGCCAGCAGACCCGGGACAGCCACCTACGAGCAGTACTTC	CASRPGTATYEQYF
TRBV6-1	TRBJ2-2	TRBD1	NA	TGTGCCACCAGGGGGCAGAACACCGGGGAGCTGTTTTTT	CATRGQNTGELFF
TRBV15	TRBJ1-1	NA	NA	TGTGCCACCAGCAGAGATAGTTCCGGGGACACTGAAGCTTTCTTT	CATSRDSSGDTEAFF
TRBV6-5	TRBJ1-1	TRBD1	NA	TGTGCCAGCAGCTATCTCCGGGACAGGGTTACTGAAGCTTTCTTT	CASSYLRDRVTEAFF
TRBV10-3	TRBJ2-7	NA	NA	TGTGCCATCAACACAGGCACGTCCTACGAGCAGTACTTC	CAINTGTSYEQYF
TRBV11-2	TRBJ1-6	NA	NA	TGTGCCAGCAGCTTAGATCGCGGGGGCTCCTATAATTCACCCCTCCACTTT	CASSLDRGGSYNSPLHF
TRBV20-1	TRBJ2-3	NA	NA	TGCAGTGCTACCCAACTTGATACGCAGTATTTT	CSATQLDTQYF
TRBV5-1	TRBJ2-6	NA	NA	TGCGCCAGCAGCTTGGTGGGAAGGCAGGGCCAATTCTCTGGGGCCAACGTCCTGACTTTC	CASSLVGRQGQFSGANVLTF
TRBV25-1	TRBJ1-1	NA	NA	TGTGCCAGCAGTGAATATGGGGGGGCGGCTGAAGCTTTCTTT	CASSEYGGAAEAFF